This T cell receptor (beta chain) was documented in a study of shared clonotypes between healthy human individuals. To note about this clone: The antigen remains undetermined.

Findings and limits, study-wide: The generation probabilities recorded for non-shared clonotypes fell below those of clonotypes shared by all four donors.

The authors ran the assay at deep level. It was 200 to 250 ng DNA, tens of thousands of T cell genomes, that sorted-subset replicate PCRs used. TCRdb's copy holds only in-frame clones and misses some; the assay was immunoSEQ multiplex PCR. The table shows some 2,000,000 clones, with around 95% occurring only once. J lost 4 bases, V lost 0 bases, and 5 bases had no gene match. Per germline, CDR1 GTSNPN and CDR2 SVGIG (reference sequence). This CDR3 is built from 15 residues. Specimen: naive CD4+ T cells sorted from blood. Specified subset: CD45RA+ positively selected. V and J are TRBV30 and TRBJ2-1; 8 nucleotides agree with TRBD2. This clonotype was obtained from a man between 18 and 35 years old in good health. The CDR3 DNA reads TGTGCCTGGAGTGTTAGAGCGGGGGTATACAATGAGCAGTTCTTC. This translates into CAWSVRAGVYNEQFF. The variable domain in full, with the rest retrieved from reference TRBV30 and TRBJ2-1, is SQTIHQWPATLVQPVGSPLSLECTVEGTSNPNLYWYRQAAGRGLQLLFYSVGIGQISSEVPQNLSASRPQDRQFILSSKKLLLSDSGFYLCAWSVRAGVYNEQFFGPGTRLTVL.